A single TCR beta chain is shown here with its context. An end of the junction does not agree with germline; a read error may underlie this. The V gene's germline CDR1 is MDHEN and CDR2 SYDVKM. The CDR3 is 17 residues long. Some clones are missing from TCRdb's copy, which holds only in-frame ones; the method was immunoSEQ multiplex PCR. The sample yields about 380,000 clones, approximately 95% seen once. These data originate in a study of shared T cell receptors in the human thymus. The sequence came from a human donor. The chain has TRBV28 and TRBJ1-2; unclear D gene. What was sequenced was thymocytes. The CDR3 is CASSYRASDWAAYGYTF. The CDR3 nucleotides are TGTGCCAGTAGTTATCGCGCCTCCGACTGGGCGGCCTATGGCTACACCTTC.